The TCR beta chain described here comes from a study of spatial heterogeneity in lung cancer. Study information: An average of more than ten raw reads was observed per unique TCR and UMI combination. Findings and limits, study-wide: Ubiquitous expanded tumor TCRs surfaced in blood more at resection than they did at follow-up.

Carried by each TCR cDNA molecule was a unique molecular identifier. TCRdb re-derived calls from the 5' RACE reads in MiXCR, one entry per CDR3 protein. Of about 28,000 distinct CDR3 sequences listed, around 9.2% are singletons. This clonotype has more than one count but fewer than ten. Its antigen remains unknown. CDR1 is DFQATT and CDR2 is SNEGSKA in the germline V gene (reference sequence). The CDR3 extends over 15 amino acids. Trimming removed 5 bases from V and 9 bases from J; junction bases left unmatched: 9. Indicated time point: sample taken at primary tumor resection. Unsorted whole RNA samples from tumor, nontumor lung or frozen PBMC were sequenced. The donors were about 67 patients with non-small cell lung cancer that was early-stage and untreated.

This TCR was sampled from a female donor with early-stage non-small cell lung cancer. The V call is TRBV20-1, the J call TRBJ2-1; TRBD2 matches 14 bases. The sample consisted of PBMCs, taken at surgery. The CDR3 sequence is CSAAFRLAGGGEQFF. CDR3 nucleotides: TGCAGTGCTGCCTTTCGACTAGCGGGAGGGGGTGAGCAGTTCTTC.